This T cell receptor beta chain was recorded in a study of beta chain features in type 1 diabetes. Blood was collected once per donor into heparin, averaging about 116 mL. Each sorted fraction was over 95% pure. Expressed TCRB transcripts were sequenced because the entire RNA isolate underwent reverse transcription. Data came from immunoSEQ multiplex PCR; TCRdb stores just in-frame clones and leaves some out. The sample includes about 300,000 clones, 7% to 9% seen only once; the top ten take roughly 0.94%. The table lists this clone with a few counts. The target antigen is unknown. Study observations and caveats: Shorter templates might be favored by PCR, and equally so in patients and in controls. Insertions were fewer and deletions more numerous at VDJ junctions in type 1 diabetes patients.

Looked up from germline, CDR1 is LGHNA and CDR2 is YSLEER. V shed 4 bases and J shed 4 bases, with 20 bases lying between them. This CDR3 is 17 amino acids long. The clonotype originates from a woman under 30 in good health. V and J are TRBV4-3 and TRBJ2-1; perhaps TRBD2 as D (7 bases). The specimen was central memory CD4+ T cells from blood. In DNA form, the CDR3 reads TGCGCCAGCAGCCGATACAGGGAGGGGAGAACGTACAATGAGCAGTTCTTC. This codes for CASSRYREGRTYNEQFF.